This T cell receptor beta chain was profiled in a study of blood T cells in healthy people across ages. Study results and caveats: Among T cells, TCR beta diversity per million cells dropped roughly linearly as age rose. Strong correlation existed between TCR beta diversity and naive T cell percentage.

A second roughly 6 to 11 cycle PCR used barcoded and J-beta primers. TCRdb reanalysed the 5' RACE reads using MiXCR and keeps one entry per CDR3 protein. This sample carries 850,000 to 950,000 distinct CDR3 sequences, around 26% of them seen once, and the ten largest clones take roughly 17%. This clonotype showed up many times. Its antigen is still unknown. One junction end does not reproduce the germline sequence, and a read error may be involved. This CDR3 has 14 residues. Germline lookup yields CDR1 SEHNR and CDR2 FQNEAQ (reference sequence). What was sequenced was blood. This clonotype was sampled from a woman of 80 years or more in good health. The rearrangement joins TRBV7-9 to TRBJ1-1; D gene unclear. The CDR3: CASSLATVNTEAFF. CDR3 DNA: TGCGCCAGCAGCTTGGCCACAGTGAACACTGAAGCTTTCTTT.